The clone carrying this TCR beta chain was picked up one time. This record comes from a study of blood T cell repertoires in COVID-19. Study-level background: Samples representing acute and convalescent COVID-19 were sourced from the United States, Italy and Spain.

Source study methods: Reference gene primer amplification in the assay estimated nucleated cell counts. Sequenced by immunoSEQ multiplex PCR; TCRdb stores in-frame clones only, minus some. The V and J calls and clone size come from that table; D and trimming were worked out from the DNA. The sample records about 210,000 clones, around four fifths being singletons. CDR3 size: 13 residues. CDR1 and CDR2 from the germline V gene are MDHEN and SYDVKM. Trimming stripped 8 bases from V and 2 bases from J, with 10 bases between. It was during active infection that Seattle patients were enrolled and then longitudinally followed.

This TCR came from a woman of 80 years or more with COVID-19, enrolled during active disease. The specimen was peripheral blood. This chain joins TRBV28 and TRBJ1-3, with D possibly matching TRBD1 (5 bases). The CDR3 reads CASGATAGNTIYF. CDR3 sequence (DNA): TGTGCCAGCGGTGCGACAGCTGGAAACACCATATATTTT. Full variable domain (missing parts from reference TRBV28 and TRBJ1-3): DVKVTQSSRYLVKRTGEKVFLECVQDMDHENMFWYRQDPGLGLRLIYFSYDVKMKEKGDIPEGYSVSREKKERFSLILESASTNQTSMYLCASGATAGNTIYFGEGSWLTVV.